A selection of T cell receptor beta chains follows, all from one sample in a study of T cells after yellow fever vaccination. Each CDR3 protein gets one entry after TCRdb re-called the 5' RACE reads with MiXCR. The sample consists of roughly 330,000 distinct CDR3 sequences, 3.5% to 4.5% of them appearing once. Sample: PBMCs, taken 5 days after the yellow fever booster vaccination. These receptors were collected from a man between 18 and 29 years old who received the YFV17D yellow fever vaccine. Both conserved end residues are part of each CDR3. D genes are given only for firm matches.

D	V	J	CDR3
.	TRBV20-1	TRBJ2-5	CSARLGGLGETQYF
.	TRBV9	TRBJ2-3	CASSEGGAFTDTQYF
.	TRBV7-2	TRBJ2-4	CASSLGDYGDIQYF
TRBD1	TRBV7-2	TRBJ1-5	CASSLGARGSGQPQHF
.	TRBV20-1	TRBJ1-1	CSALRRGVVVAFF
.	TRBV6-5	TRBJ1-3	CASSPNAGVASGNTIYF
.	TRBV4-1	TRBJ2-7	CASSQEGLSYEQYF
.	TRBV11-2	TRBJ2-5	CASSSRGQETQYF
.	TRBV7-3	TRBJ1-1	CASSLGLVGNTEAFF
.	TRBV7-9	TRBJ1-3	CASSFTGQGNTIYF
.	TRBV5-1	TRBJ2-2	CASSQDSANTGELFF
.	TRBV3-1	TRBJ1-4	CASSQDLGEKLFF
TRBD1	TRBV18	TRBJ1-1	CASSREQGATEAFF
.	TRBV21-1	TRBJ1-3	CASSNGVDTIYF
TRBD2	TRBV7-7	TRBJ2-1	CASSLLSGGSNEQFF
.	TRBV3-1	TRBJ1-2	CASSQTGRAGYTF
.	TRBV5-1	TRBJ2-2	CASSLLYPGVSSDGELFF
TRBD1	TRBV4-3	TRBJ2-1	CASSQDWDRENNEQFF